The clone carrying this T cell receptor beta chain was detected a few times. What it binds is unknown. This specimen comes from a study of early stage breast cancer tumors. Background on the study: ER+/PR+/HER2- status applied to about 80% of the 16 invasive breast tumors. General study points: In about 90% of the 16 patients, blood comparison separated tumor from normal breast. Enriched TCRB sequences shared across patients were mostly commonly generated sequences.

Blood replicates held 0.5 ug DNA, tumor or normal breast about 1.5 ug, two each. Clones were sequenced by immunoSEQ multiplex PCR, and TCRdb holds only the in-frame ones, with some missing. The sample yields under 45,000 clones, around 72% seen once. CDR3 length: 14 residues. Between the trimmed V and J ends, which lost 0 bases and 9 bases, there was a span of 10 bases. Germline V CDR1 and CDR2: SGHDT, YYEEEE. The chain uses TRBV5-6 and TRBJ1-6, with D maybe TRBD1 (5 bases). This TCR was recovered from a person in their fifties with breast cancer. Material: blood. The CDR3 coding sequence is TGTGCCAGCAGCTTGGAAGGGGTCCGTTCACCCCTCCACTTT. Its translation: CASSLEGVRSPLHF.